This section outlines one TCR beta chain sequence together with its context. Its antigen is as yet unknown. A J-beta primer mix and a sample-barcoded 5' primer were used in a second PCR of roughly 6 to 12 cycles. TCRdb re-derived calls from the 5' RACE reads in MiXCR, one entry per CDR3 protein. The table lists almost 800,000 distinct CDR3 sequences, 58% of them singletons. The data derive from a study of blood T cells in healthy people across ages. The length of the CDR3 is 16 residues. V lost 1 base and J 0 bases, leaving 12 bases between the germline ends. From germline, CDR1 is MDHEN and CDR2 SYDVKM. General observations from the study: Correlation between TCR beta diversity and naive T cell percentage was strong.

This chain joins TRBV28 and TRBJ1-1; no definite D call. The sample taken for sequencing was blood. The receptor's source is a man aged 25-40 years in good health. CDR3 in amino acids: CASSLFGQFMNTEAFF. The CDR3 DNA follows: TGTGCCAGCAGTTTATTTGGGCAGTTCATGAACACTGAAGCTTTCTTT.